A single sample is the source of the 27 T cell receptor beta chains below, sequenced in a study of blood T cell repertoires in COVID-19. Using immunoSEQ multiplex PCR, the repertoire was profiled, and TCRdb retains in-frame clones only, with some absent. The data contain around 100,000 clones, approximately 79% of them singletons. Material for sequencing was peripheral blood. These receptors were obtained from a man between 70 and 80 years old with active or convalescent COVID-19.

The chain combines TRBV6-5 with TRBJ2-1; 8 nucleotides match TRBD2. Trimming cost V 0 bases and J 7 bases; bases outside gene matches: 5. CDR1 is MNHEY, CDR2 SVGAGI, per germline. The CDR3 has 15 residues. This CDR3 is CASSYSSGSENEQFF. The CDR3 region has the DNA TGTGCCAGCAGTTACTCAAGCGGGAGTGAGAATGAGCAGTTCTTC.

The chain carries TRBV5-1 and TRBJ2-1; TRBD2 agrees at 10 bases. Germline trimming cut 5 bases from V and 7 bases from J; bases unmatched to any gene: 12. Germline V gives CDR1 SGHRS, CDR2 YFSETQ. The CDR3 is 16 amino acids. In DNA form, the CDR3 reads TGCGCCAGCAGGCCTCCTATAGCGGGAGGTCTTAATGAGCAGTTCTTC. Protein: CASRPPIAGGLNEQFF.

The chain has TRBV19 and TRBJ2-6, with a possible D match to TRBD1 (5 bases). Germline V gene sequence: CDR1 LNHDA, CDR2 SQIVND (reference sequence). The V end was cut by 0 bases, the J end by 0 bases, with 15 bases between. The CDR3 has 19 amino acids. CDR3 amino acids: CASSIDLDSPYSGANVLTF. Written as DNA, the CDR3 is TGTGCCAGTAGTATAGATCTAGACAGTCCCTACTCTGGGGCCAACGTCCTGACTTTC. The complete variable domain, with remaining parts taken from reference TRBV19 and TRBJ2-6, reads DGGITQSPKYLFRKEGQNVTLSCEQNLNHDAMYWYRQDPGQGLRLIYYSQIVNDFQKGDIAEGYSVSREKKESFPLTVTSAQKNPTAFYLCASSIDLDSPYSGANVLTFGAGSRLTVL.

This clone was detected once. This chain joins TRBV15 and TRBJ2-7; D is unclear. There are 15 residues in the CDR3. Trimming took 0 bases from V and 2 from J, leaving 11 bases between them. Germline lookup yields CDR1 LNHNV and CDR2 YYDKDF (reference sequence). DNA of the CDR3: TGTGCCACCAGCAGAGATGATGGAACAGCCTACGAGCAGTACTTC. It yields the protein CATSRDDGTAYEQYF.

This chain links TRBV4-2 with TRBJ2-5; D ambiguous. Trimming pared 1 base from V and 1 base from J, leaving 4 bases between. Germline V CDR1 and CDR2: LGHNA, YNFKEQ. The CDR3 runs to 13 residues. CDR3 loop: CASSQAVQETQYF. DNA of the CDR3: TGTGCCAGCAGCCAAGCCGTCCAAGAGACCCAGTACTTC.

This clone was counted once. The J gene is TRBJ2-3, the V gene TRBV7-9; 12 nucleotides match TRBD2. CDR1 is SEHNR, CDR2 FQNEAQ, per germline (reference sequence). This CDR3 contains 16 residues. Unmatched junction bases numbered 8, after V lost 5 bases and J lost 5 bases. The CDR3 nucleotides read TGTGCCAGCAGCGCGACTAGCGGGAGTGGAGTAGATACGCAGTATTTT. It yields the protein CASSATSGSGVDTQYF.

V usage is TRBV29-1 and J usage is TRBJ1-2; D call uncertain. Germline CDR1 reads SQVTM; CDR2 reads ANQGSEA. The CDR3 is 13 residues long. Trimming cost V 4 bases and J 5 bases, with 14 bases left between them. This CDR3 reads CSVAERVAYGYTF. The CDR3 DNA reads as TGCAGCGTTGCGGAGAGGGTGGCGTATGGCTACACCTTC.

The chain combines TRBV11-3 with TRBJ2-2; a weak D match, TRBD2 (6 bases). Germline lookup yields CDR1 SGHNT and CDR2 YENEEA. The CDR3 has 12 residues. V was trimmed by 4 bases and J by 7 bases, leaving 7 bases between them. CDR3 loop: CASSWGGGELFF. CDR3 nucleotides: TGTGCCAGCAGCTGGGGAGGCGGGGAGCTGTTTTTT.

This rearrangement joins TRBV5-8 to TRBJ2-1; D is unclear. V was shortened by 0 bases and J by 9 bases, with 7 bases between the two germline ends. Germline V gives CDR1 SGHTS, CDR2 YDEGEE. This CDR3 region has 12 residues. In DNA form, the CDR3 reads TGTGCCAGCAGCTTGGTAGAGAGTGAGCAGTTCTTC. This gives the protein CASSLVESEQFF.

The rearrangement links TRBV5-6 to TRBJ2-7, with 12 bases matching TRBD2. CDR3 length: 16 amino acids. V gave up 1 base and J gave up 2 bases; unmatched junction bases: 4. Looked up from germline, CDR1 is SGHDT and CDR2 is YYEEEE. The CDR3 region has the DNA TGTGCCAGCAGCTTGAAACTAGCGGGAGGACCCTACGAGCAGTACTTC. It is translated as CASSLKLAGGPYEQYF.

This rearrangement joins TRBV20-1 to TRBJ1-1, with 7 bases that match TRBD1. The V gene's germline CDR1 is DFQATT and CDR2 SNEGSKA (reference sequence). Germline trimming cut 3 bases from V and 7 bases from J; bases unmatched to any gene: 8. The CDR3 is 13 amino acids. The CDR3 DNA sequence: TGCAGTGCTAGTAAGCAGGGGGTGGGTGAAGCTTTCTTT. The encoded protein is CSASKQGVGEAFF.

J is TRBJ1-1 and V is TRBV30, with D unclear. The germline V and J ends were trimmed by 1 base and 2 bases, with 8 bases remaining between them. The CDR3 is made up of 13 amino acids. The V gene's germline CDR1 is GTSNPN and CDR2 SVGIG (reference sequence). The CDR3 coding sequence is TGTGCCTGGAGTGGTCTGAGTAACACTGAAGCTTTCTTT. It encodes CAWSGLSNTEAFF.

The V call is TRBV7-8, the J call TRBJ1-1; TRBD1 matches at 8 bases. Germline CDR1 and CDR2: SGHVS and FQNEAQ. The CDR3 contains 13 residues. V was pared by 6 bases and J by 5 bases, with 5 bases of the junction left unmatched. CDR3 residues: CASRSDRVTEAFF. CDR3 nucleotides: TGTGCCAGCAGGTCGGACAGGGTTACTGAAGCTTTCTTT. The full variable domain, rest sourced from reference TRBV7-8 and TRBJ1-1, is GAGVSQSPRYKVAKRGQDVALRCDPISGHVSLFWYQQALGQGPEFLTYFQNEAQLDKSGLPSDRFFAERPEGSVSTLKIQRTQQEDSAVYLCASRSDRVTEAFFGQGTRLTVV.

The chain links TRBV20-1 to TRBJ1-6; 10 bases map to TRBD1. With 3 bases clipped from V and 3 bases from J, the junction kept 14 bases outside the gene matches. The CDR3 runs to 19 residues. Germline CDR1 and CDR2: DFQATT and SNEGSKA (reference sequence). The chain's CDR3 is CSASEVRDRGFIYNSPLHF. CDR3 DNA sequence: TGCAGTGCTAGTGAGGTCCGGGACAGGGGCTTTATCTATAATTCACCCCTCCACTTT.

The chain couples TRBV7-9 to TRBJ1-1; D may be TRBD1 (6 bases). Germline CDR1 and CDR2: SEHNR and FQNEAQ (reference sequence). The CDR3 has 14 amino acids. V was pared by 5 bases and J by 1 base, with 11 bases between. The CDR3 region is CASSIPRGNTEAFF. As DNA, the CDR3 is TGTGCCAGCAGCATACCCAGGGGGAACACTGAAGCTTTCTTT.

V and J are TRBV2 and TRBJ1-2, with D uncertain. Germline V gene lookup returns CDR1 SNHLY and CDR2 FYNNEI. V was cut by 6 bases and J by 7 bases, with 15 bases left in between. The CDR3 loop spans 13 amino acids. The CDR3 coding sequence is TGTGCCAGCAGCACTGGAGACGGGTCTGGCTACACCTTC. Protein: CASSTGDGSGYTF.

The chain is built from TRBV28 and TRBJ1-3, with unresolved D. V was shortened by 3 bases and J by 1 base, with 16 bases between the two germline ends. Germline-derived CDR1 and CDR2 are MDHEN and SYDVKM. The CDR3 is 17 residues long. As DNA, the CDR3 is TGTGCCAGCAGTTTCACTGTCAGGATTCGATCTGGAAACACCATATATTTT. Translating gives CASSFTVRIRSGNTIYF.

This chain connects TRBV4-1 to TRBJ2-1, with D uncertain. V lost 0 bases to trimming and J lost 1 base, with 10 bases between them. Germline V gives CDR1 MGHRA, CDR2 YSYEKL. The CDR3 length is 16 residues. CDR3 sequence: CASSQDMTPSYNEQFF. The CDR3 DNA reads TGCGCCAGCAGCCAAGATATGACACCATCCTACAATGAGCAGTTCTTC.

This sequence joins TRBV3-1 (or the pseudogene TRBV3-2) and TRBJ1-3, with unresolved D. V dropped 3 bases and J dropped 1 base, with 13 bases sitting between them. The V gene's germline CDR1 is LGHDT and CDR2 YNNKEL (reference sequence). The CDR3 has 16 residues. The CDR3 sequence is CASSHRKEGSGNTIYF. CDR3 DNA sequence: TGTGCCAGCAGCCATCGGAAAGAGGGTTCTGGAAACACCATATATTTT.

This chain joins TRBV5-5 and TRBJ1-2, with a tentative D call TRBD1 (5 bases). Germline lookup yields CDR1 SGHKS and CDR2 YYEKEE (reference sequence). Trimming took off 0 bases at V and 3 bases at J, with 12 bases between the two ends. This CDR3 has 15 amino acids. CDR3 loop: CASSLADSQYYGYTF. The CDR3 nucleotides are TGTGCCAGCAGCTTGGCCGACAGCCAGTACTATGGCTACACCTTC.

The chain has TRBV10-1 and TRBJ2-7; tentative D call: TRBD2 (6 bases). The length of the CDR3 is 12 residues. CDR1 and CDR2 from the germline V gene are WNHNN and SYGVQD (reference sequence). Trimming stripped 2 bases from V and 6 bases from J, with 8 bases between. The CDR3 nucleotides are TGCGCCAGCAGTGAGGGAGGGTTCGAGCAGTACTTC. As protein: CASSEGGFEQYF.

J is TRBJ1-2 and V is TRBV18; the D is unclear. The CDR3 extends over 13 amino acids. Germline lookup yields CDR1 KGHSH and CDR2 LQKENI. Trimming pared 2 bases from V and 4 bases from J, leaving 8 bases between. As DNA, the CDR3 is TGTGCCAGCTCACCATCGGTTCCCTATGGCTACACCTTC. It translates to CASSPSVPYGYTF. Using reference TRBV18 and TRBJ1-2 for the parts outside the CDR3, the full variable domain is NAGVMQNPRHLVRRRGQEARLRCSPMKGHSHVYWYRQLPEEGLKFMVYLQKENIIDESGMPKERFSAEFPKEGPSILRIQQVVRGDSAAYFCASSPSVPYGYTFGSGTRLTVV.

This chain connects TRBV4-2 to TRBJ2-4; no firm D call. The V gene lost 0 bases and the J gene lost 4 bases, with 7 bases spanning the gap. The CDR3 runs to 14 residues. Germline loops: CDR1 LGHNA, CDR2 YNFKEQ. As DNA, the CDR3 is TGTGCCAGCAGCCAAGATTCCTCTAAAAACATTCAGTACTTC. Protein: CASSQDSSKNIQYF.

This clone was detected once. Here the CDR3 DNA reads TGTGCCTGGAGTGTAGATACGGGATACACCGGGGAGCTGTTTTTT. Protein: CAWSVDTGYTGELFF. The chain is built from TRBV30 and TRBJ2-2; TRBD2 might be the D (5 bases). Germline V CDR1 and CDR2: GTSNPN, SVGIG (reference sequence). Between the trimmed V and J ends, which lost 0 bases and 3 bases, there was a span of 11 bases. The CDR3 contains 15 residues.

The V gene is TRBV7-9, the J gene TRBJ2-5, with 7 positions matching TRBD1. CDR3 length: 14 amino acids. Unmatched junction bases numbered 2, after V lost 1 base and J lost 3 bases. Germline V CDR1 and CDR2: SEHNR, FQNEAQ (reference sequence). CDR3 DNA sequence: TGTGCCAGCAGCTTAGTAGGGGGCGAAGAGACCCAGTACTTC. Its translation: CASSLVGGEETQYF.

The V gene is TRBV4-1, the J gene TRBJ2-7; 8 bases fit TRBD2. The CDR3 has 16 amino acids. Trimming at V came to 5 bases and at J to 5 bases, leaving 14 bases not matched to a gene. Germline values: CDR1 MGHRA, CDR2 YSYEKL. CDR3 in amino acids: CASSSRGGSGADEQYF. For the CDR3, the DNA is TGCGCCAGCAGCTCCAGAGGGGGTAGCGGGGCCGACGAGCAGTACTTC.

The chain recombines TRBV28 with TRBJ1-4; D is unresolved. The CDR3 contains 14 residues. Germline V gives CDR1 MDHEN, CDR2 SYDVKM. Trimming removed 3 bases at V and 4 bases at J, with 9 bases between. The CDR3 DNA sequence: TGTGCCAGCAGTTTCCGACGGGTTAATGAAAAACTGTTTTTT. This translates into CASSFRRVNEKLFF.